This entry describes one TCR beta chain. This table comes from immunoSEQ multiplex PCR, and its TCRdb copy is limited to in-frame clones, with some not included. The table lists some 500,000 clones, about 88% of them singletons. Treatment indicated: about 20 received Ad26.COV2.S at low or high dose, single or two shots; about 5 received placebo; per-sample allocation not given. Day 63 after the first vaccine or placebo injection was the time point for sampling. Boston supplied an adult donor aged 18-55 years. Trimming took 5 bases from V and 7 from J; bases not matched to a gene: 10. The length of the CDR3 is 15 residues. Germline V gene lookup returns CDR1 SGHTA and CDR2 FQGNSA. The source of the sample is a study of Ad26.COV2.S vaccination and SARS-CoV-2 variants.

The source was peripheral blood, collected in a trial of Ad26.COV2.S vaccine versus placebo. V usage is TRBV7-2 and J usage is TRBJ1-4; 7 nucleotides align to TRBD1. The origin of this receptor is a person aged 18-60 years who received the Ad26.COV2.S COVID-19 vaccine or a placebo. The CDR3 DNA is TGTGCCAGCAGCAGGCAGGAGGGGGCGGGTGAAAAACTGTTTTTT. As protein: CASSRQEGAGEKLFF.